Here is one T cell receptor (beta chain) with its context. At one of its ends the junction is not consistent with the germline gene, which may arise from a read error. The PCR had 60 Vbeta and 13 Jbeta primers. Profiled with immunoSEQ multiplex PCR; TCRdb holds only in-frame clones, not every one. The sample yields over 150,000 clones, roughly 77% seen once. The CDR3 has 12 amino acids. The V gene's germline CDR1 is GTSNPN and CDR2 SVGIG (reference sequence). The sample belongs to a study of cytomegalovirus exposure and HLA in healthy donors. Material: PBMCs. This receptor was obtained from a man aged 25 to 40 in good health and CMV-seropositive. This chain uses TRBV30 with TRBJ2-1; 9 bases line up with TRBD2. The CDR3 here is CAWSGTSGSALF. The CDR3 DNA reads TGTGCCTGGAGTGGCACTAGCGGGTCCGCCCTCTTC. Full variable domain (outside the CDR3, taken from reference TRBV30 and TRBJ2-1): SQTIHQWPATLVQPVGSPLSLECTVEGTSNPNLYWYRQAAGRGLQLLFYSVGIGQISSEVPQNLSASRPQDRQFILSSKKLLLSDSGFYLCAWSGTSGSALFGPGTRLTVL.